The clone carrying this T cell receptor (beta chain) was detected only a few times. Its antigen is as yet unknown. A J-beta primer mix and a sample-barcoded 5' primer were used in a second PCR of about 7 to 12 cycles. TCRdb used MiXCR to reprocess the 5' RACE reads, holding one entry per CDR3 protein. The data contain roughly 2 million distinct CDR3 sequences, roughly 49% of them singletons. The entry originates in a study of blood T cells in healthy people across ages. Study-level results: In long-lived donors, naive CD4+ cell counts and diversity exceeded those of aged donors. Per-million-T-cell TCR beta diversity fell roughly linearly with age.

The CDR3 is 15 residues long. Germline V gene data show CDR1 as SGDLS and CDR2 as YYNGEE. Trimming took 3 bases from V and 4 from J, leaving 11 bases between them. The rearrangement links TRBV9 to TRBJ1-6; D possibly corresponds to TRBD1 (6 bases). Sample: blood. The TCR sequence derives from a woman aged 40-49 years in good health. The DNA for the CDR3 is TGTGCCAGCAGCGAGCAGGGGTCGTATAATTCACCCCTCCACTTT. Translated: CASSEQGSYNSPLHF.